These T cell receptor beta chains were read from a single sample in a study of molecular identifiers for immune sequencing clone quantification. TCRdb re-analysed the PCR reads in MiXCR, keeping a single row per CDR3 protein. This table holds around 460,000 distinct CDR3 sequences, 20% to 25% found once. Material for sequencing was naive CD8+ T cells from blood, with Jurkat cell RNA spiked in. The receptors were gathered from a human donor in good health. Some libraries in this study had Jurkat cell RNA spiked in. CDR3s include the opening cysteine and the closing phenylalanine or tryptophan. The order of the fields is clone size, V gene, D gene, J gene, CDR3 protein, CDR3 DNA. D genes are given only for firm matches. Only part of the rows carry a size: once, few, many, or a class if the clone is expanded.

many	TRBV6-6	-	TRBJ1-1	CASRPETEAFF	TGTGCCAGCAGGCCAGAGACTGAAGCTTTCTTT
-	TRBV20-1	TRBD2	TRBJ2-1	CSGKGLDYNEQFF	TGCAGCGGCAAAGGACTAGACTACAATGAGCAGTTCTTC
-	TRBV19	TRBD1	TRBJ1-1	CASRKTGRGSTEAFF	TGTGCCAGTAGGAAGACAGGGCGCGGAAGCACTGAAGCTTTCTTT
-	TRBV20-1	TRBD2	TRBJ2-7	CSASGTSGLYEQYF	TGCAGTGCCTCCGGGACTAGCGGGCTCTACGAGCAGTACTTC
-	TRBV11-2	-	TRBJ2-1	CASSLVRENEQFF	TGTGCCAGCAGCTTAGTCAGGGAAAATGAGCAGTTCTTC
-	TRBV25-1	-	TRBJ2-1	CASSEGGGGKQFF	TGTGCCAGCAGTGAGGGGGGGGGCGGGAAGCAGTTCTTC
few	TRBV4-1	-	TRBJ2-3	CASSQDVGGISTDTQYF	TGCGCCAGCAGCCAAGACGTCGGCGGGATCAGCACAGATACGCAGTATTTT
many	TRBV5-1	-	TRBJ2-7	CASSTDLTYEQYF	TGCGCCAGCAGCACCGATCTAACCTACGAGCAGTACTTC
few	TRBV6-2/TRBV6-3	TRBD2	TRBJ2-7	CASSYGASGAPYEQYF	TGTGCCAGCAGTTACGGGGCTAGCGGGGCACCCTACGAGCAGTACTTC
-	TRBV12-3/TRBV12-4	TRBD2	TRBJ2-7	CASSFWGGTGEQYF	TGTGCCAGCAGTTTTTGGGGGGGGACGGGAGAGCAGTACTTC
many	TRBV23-1	-	TRBJ2-7	CASSQYRPELYEQYF	TGCGCCAGCAGTCAATATCGGCCGGAACTCTACGAGCAGTACTTC
few	TRBV30	TRBD1	TRBJ1-2	CAWGTGGHYGYTF	TGTGCCTGGGGTACAGGGGGACACTATGGCTACACCTTC